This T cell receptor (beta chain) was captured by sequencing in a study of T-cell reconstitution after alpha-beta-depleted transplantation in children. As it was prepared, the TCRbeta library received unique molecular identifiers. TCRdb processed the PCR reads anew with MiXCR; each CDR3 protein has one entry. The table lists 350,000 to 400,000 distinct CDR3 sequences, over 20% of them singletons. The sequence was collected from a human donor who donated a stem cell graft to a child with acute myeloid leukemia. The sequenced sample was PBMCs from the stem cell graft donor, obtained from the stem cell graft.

The CDR3 reads CASRRTGGARDTEAFF. CDR3 DNA: TGCGCCAGCAGGAGGACAGGGGGCGCGAGGGACACTGAAGCTTTCTTT. The V and J genes are TRBV5-1 and TRBJ1-1; TRBD1 agrees at 11 bases. The CDR3 is 16 amino acids. V lost 5 bases, J lost 3 bases, and 9 bases stayed unmatched. CDR1 and CDR2 from the germline V gene are SGHRS and YFSETQ.